A selection of T cell receptor beta chains follows, all from one sample in a study of T cells in Graves' hyperthyroidism and ophthalmopathy. Using its own MiXCR run on the multiplex PCR reads, TCRdb lists one record per CDR3 protein. The sample holds a few hundred thousand distinct CDR3 sequences; 11% to 15% are singletons and the top ten take 5.8%. Sequencing was performed on blood. The receptors derive from a woman aged 25 to 45 with Graves' hyperthyroidism that later progressed to Graves' ophthalmopathy. CDR3s include the opening cysteine and the closing phenylalanine or tryptophan. A D gene is named only where the DNA matches it firmly. Size values are once, few and many counts, or a class for expanded clones, and some rows have none.

D	V	size	J	DNA	CDR3
TRBD2	TRBV4-1	few	TRBJ2-3	TGCGCCAGCAGCCAGTGGAGCGGGAGTGCAGATACGCAGTATTTT	CASSQWSGSADTQYF
NA	TRBV11-3	once	TRBJ1-1	TGTGCCAGCAGCGGGACAATGGGGGGAACTGAAGCTTTCTTT	CASSGTMGGTEAFF
NA	TRBV20-1	few	TRBJ2-1	TGCAGTGTTAGATACAATGAGCAGTTCTTC	CSVRYNEQFF
TRBD2	TRBV29-1	few	TRBJ2-1	TGCAGCGGGGGCGGGGGACTGGGAGGCAATGAGCAGTTCTTC	CSGGGGLGGNEQFF
NA	TRBV7-2	many	TRBJ2-7	TGTGCCAGCAGCTTTATCCACGAGCAGTACTTC	CASSFIHEQYF
NA	TRBV25-1	few	TRBJ2-6	TGTGCCAGCTCAGACTCCAGGGCCCCCTCTGGGGCCAACGTCCTGACTTTC	CASSDSRAPSGANVLTF
NA	TRBV12-3/TRBV12-4	many	TRBJ1-5	TGTGCCAGCAGCCCTGGTGGGCCCCAGCATTTT	CASSPGGPQHF
NA	TRBV4-1	many	TRBJ1-5	TGCGCCAGCAGCCAGTGGGAATTCCAGCCCCAGCATTTT	CASSQWEFQPQHF
TRBD1	TRBV10-3	many	TRBJ2-7	TGTGCCATCACGCGGGACAGGGGCTACGAGCAGTACTTC	CAITRDRGYEQYF
TRBD1	TRBV14	few	TRBJ1-3	TGTGCCAGCAGCCACCAGACAGGGGCTGGAAACACCATATATTTT	CASSHQTGAGNTIYF
TRBD1	TRBV19	many	TRBJ1-5	TGTGCCAGTAGTATAGGGAGGACAGGGGCACCTCGCAATCAGCCCCAGCATTTT	CASSIGRTGAPRNQPQHF
TRBD1	TRBV29-1	many	TRBJ1-1	TGCAGCGCAGGGGGTGAGGGGACTGAAGCTTTCTTT	CSAGGEGTEAFF
TRBD1	TRBV18	NA	TRBJ1-4	TGTGCCAGCTCACCAACAGGGGGATTCGGTGAAAAACTGTTTTTT	CASSPTGGFGEKLFF
NA	TRBV6-1	NA	TRBJ1-1	TGTGCCAGCAGCCTGCTGGGACCGACGGGGAACACTGAAGCTTTCTTT	CASSLLGPTGNTEAFF
TRBD1	TRBV12-5	many	TRBJ1-6	TGTGCTAGTGGACAGGGGGCAGGGGGGTACCATTCACCCCTCCACTTT	CASGQGAGGYHSPLHF
TRBD2	TRBV2	many	TRBJ2-7	TGTGCCAGCAGTATTTTCCTAGCGGGAGTCTACGAGCAGTACTTC	CASSIFLAGVYEQYF
TRBD1	TRBV19	many	TRBJ2-1	TGTGCCAGTAGTGATCCCGGGACAGGGGCGGGCAATGAGCAGTTCTTC	CASSDPGTGAGNEQFF
TRBD1	TRBV25-1	few	TRBJ1-2	TGTGCCAGCAGTGCGGGGAGACAGGGCTACTCCTTC	CASSAGRQGYSF
TRBD1	TRBV6-1	NA	TRBJ2-5	TGTGCCAGCAGTGGACAGGGCCAGACCCAGTACTTC	CASSGQGQTQYF
TRBD1	TRBV5-6	many	TRBJ2-1	TGTGCCAGCAGCGGGAGCACGGGACAGGGAGATTCCTACAATGAGCAGTTCTTC	CASSGSTGQGDSYNEQFF
TRBD2	TRBV4-1	few	TRBJ2-1	TGCGCCAGCAGCCAAAGCGGGAGGGCTGAGAATGAGCAGTTCTTC	CASSQSGRAENEQFF
TRBD2	TRBV5-1	many	TRBJ2-1	TGCGCCAGCAGCCTAGCGGAGCGGGGGGTGTATGAGCAGTTCTTC	CASSLAERGVYEQFF
NA	TRBV6-1	many	TRBJ1-1	TGTGCCAGCAGTCACGACTCCCCGAACACTGAAGCTTTCTTT	CASSHDSPNTEAFF
NA	TRBV6-5	NA	TRBJ2-3	TGTGCCAGCAGTTACTACCCTCAGGGGCGCACAGATACGCAGTATTTT	CASSYYPQGRTDTQYF
NA	TRBV12-3/TRBV12-4	many	TRBJ2-7	TGTGCCAGCAGTTCGGGACTGGGAAACTACGAGCAGTACTTC	CASSSGLGNYEQYF
NA	TRBV28	NA	TRBJ1-2	TGTGCCAGCAGTTATTTACAGACCCCCTTTGGCTACACCTTC	CASSYLQTPFGYTF
NA	TRBV19	many	TRBJ2-7	TGTGCCAGTAGTATAGTGGGACCTTACTACGAGCAGTACTTC	CASSIVGPYYEQYF
TRBD1	TRBV12-3/TRBV12-4	few	TRBJ2-7	TGTGCCAGCAGTACACCTGTCTCGGGTCAGGGGGCTAGCGAGCAGTACTTC	CASSTPVSGQGASEQYF
TRBD2	TRBV11-3	once	TRBJ2-1	TGTGCCAGCAGCTTAGACCCGGGGGGCTCCTACAATGAGCAGTTCTTC	CASSLDPGGSYNEQFF
NA	TRBV20-1	few	TRBJ2-1	TGCAGTGCCGCCACCAACGGTGATTTGAATGAGCAGTTCTTC	CSAATNGDLNEQFF
TRBD1	TRBV5-8	NA	TRBJ1-4	TGTGCCAGCAGCCCGACGACAGGGGGCGCAGGGGAAAAACTGTTTTTT	CASSPTTGGAGEKLFF
NA	TRBV6-2/TRBV6-3	NA	TRBJ2-7	TGTGCCAGCAGTTACTTGCCTGCGCAGGGCACAACCTACGAGCAGTACTTC	CASSYLPAQGTTYEQYF
NA	TRBV20-1	many	TRBJ2-7	TGCAGTGCTAGAGTTTACCAGGGGCTGGATGGTGAGCAGTACTTC	CSARVYQGLDGEQYF
TRBD2	TRBV20-1	NA	TRBJ2-2	TGCAGTGCCAGAACTAGCGGGAGGAACACCGGGGAGCTGTTTTTT	CSARTSGRNTGELFF
TRBD2	TRBV12-3/TRBV12-4	many	TRBJ2-1	TGTGCCAGCAGGCAACTAGCGTACAGCTCCTACAATGAGCAGTTCTTC	CASRQLAYSSYNEQFF
NA	TRBV11-2	many	TRBJ1-5	TGTGCCAGCAGCTTATCCCCGGGAAGGGGCAATCAGCCCCAGCATTTT	CASSLSPGRGNQPQHF
NA	TRBV20-1	many	TRBJ2-3	TGCAGTGCTAGAGATGCGAGGGTCCCCCGGACAGATACGCAGTATTTT	CSARDARVPRTDTQYF
NA	TRBV7-2	many	TRBJ2-3	TGTGCCAGCAGCACGGTGTACACAGATACGCAGTATTTT	CASSTVYTDTQYF
NA	TRBV18	few	TRBJ1-5	TGTGCCAGCTCACCACGGGATAACAGCGCCAATCAGCCCCAGCATTTT	CASSPRDNSANQPQHF
NA	TRBV2	many	TRBJ2-7	TGTGCCAGCGGGGGGCCACCCTACGAGCAGTACTTC	CASGGPPYEQYF
NA	TRBV7-6	NA	TRBJ2-5	TGTGCCAGCAGCCCTGGCGAGCAGACCCAGTACTTC	CASSPGEQTQYF
NA	TRBV7-2	many	TRBJ1-1	TGTGCCAGCCTCCCCGACGTTTTGAACACTGAAGCTTTCTTT	CASLPDVLNTEAFF
NA	TRBV12-3/TRBV12-4	many	TRBJ2-7	TGTGCCAGCAGTCCGCTCCCAGAACCGAGCTCCTACGAGCAGTACTTC	CASSPLPEPSSYEQYF
NA	TRBV6-1	many	TRBJ1-1	TGTGCCAGCAGTGAAGGCATATGGGACACTGAAGCTTTCTTT	CASSEGIWDTEAFF
TRBD1	TRBV19	few	TRBJ1-2	TGTGCCAGTAGGAATACAGGGGGCGCGCACTATGGCTACACCTTC	CASRNTGGAHYGYTF
NA	TRBV11-2	many	TRBJ2-3	TGTGCCAGCAGCGAGCCCTTGTCAGATACGCAGTATTTT	CASSEPLSDTQYF
NA	TRBV20-1	many	TRBJ2-5	TGCAGTGCTAGAATCGGGGCTGGGGAGACCCAGTACTTC	CSARIGAGETQYF
NA	TRBV15	many	TRBJ2-7	TGTGCCACCAGCAGAGATGGGAGGGGGACCTACGAGCAGTACTTC	CATSRDGRGTYEQYF
TRBD2	TRBV7-6	few	TRBJ2-1	TGTGCCAGCAGCTTAAGACCTCAGCGGGAGAGCTACAATGAGCAGTTCTTC	CASSLRPQRESYNEQFF
NA	TRBV28	many	TRBJ2-7	TGTGCCAGCAGTGCATACAGGGAGGGGTACGAGCAGTACTTC	CASSAYREGYEQYF
TRBD1	TRBV2	many	TRBJ1-5	TGTGCCAGCAGACCCGACAGGGACCAGCCCCAGCATTTT	CASRPDRDQPQHF
NA	TRBV18	few	TRBJ1-5	TGTGCCAGCTCGGGCGGCGAGGTCAGTCAGCCCCAGCATTTT	CASSGGEVSQPQHF
NA	TRBV20-1	NA	TRBJ2-7	TGCAGTGCTAGAGGGGGGGGACAGGTTTCGCAGGGGCTCTACGAGCAGTACTTC	CSARGGGQVSQGLYEQYF
TRBD1	TRBV6-2/TRBV6-3	NA	TRBJ2-7	TGTGCCAGCAGTTATCTCTCCGGTTCGGACAGGGTAGAGCCCTACGAGCAGTACTTC	CASSYLSGSDRVEPYEQYF
NA	TRBV2	many	TRBJ2-1	TGTGCCAGCAGTGGTGTGCGCCGGACCTACAATGAGCAGTTCTTC	CASSGVRRTYNEQFF
TRBD2	TRBV9	few	TRBJ2-5	TGTGCCAGCAGCGCAGGGACTAGCGGGAGCGGATGGGAGACCCAGTACTTC	CASSAGTSGSGWETQYF